A single sample is the source of the 4 T cell receptor beta chains below, sequenced in a study of T cell responses to AZD1222 COVID-19 vaccine. Generated by immunoSEQ multiplex PCR, the TCRdb table keeps only in-frame clones and is missing some. The data contain 200,000 or so clones, roughly 93% of them singletons. Sequencing was performed on peripheral blood, taken on day 0 of AZD1222 vaccination. These receptors came from an adult in good health.

This clone is a singleton in its sample. The rearrangement uses TRBV6-2 or TRBV6-3 and TRBJ1-5, with TRBD1 identical over 9 bases. Germline-derived CDR1 and CDR2 are MNHEY and SVGEGT. The CDR3 length is 16 residues. Trimming cost V 6 bases and J 3 bases; bases outside gene matches: 9. The CDR3 region has the DNA TGTGCCAGCAGCCGGGGGACAGGGAGATCCAATCAGCCCCAGCATTTT. Translation gives CASSRGTGRSNQPQHF.

This chain uses TRBV6-1 with TRBJ1-2; the D is unclear. The V end lost 3 bases, the J end lost 7 bases, and 12 bases lay between the germline ends. The germline gives CDR1 MNHNS, CDR2 SASEGT. This CDR3 is 13 amino acids long. The CDR3 nucleotides are TGTGCCAGCAGTGATACCGGCAGACGTGGCTACACCTTC. Translating it yields CASSDTGRRGYTF.

The chain joins TRBV30 to TRBJ1-5; tentatively, D is TRBD1 (5 bases). Germline V gene sequence: CDR1 GTSNPN, CDR2 SVGIG (reference sequence). The CDR3 consists of 13 residues. Trimming pared 5 bases from V and 9 bases from J, leaving 17 bases between. CDR3 residues: CAWGDGLLGPQHF. CDR3 DNA sequence: TGTGCCTGGGGGGACGGCCTGCTTGGGCCCCAGCATTTT.

The chain combines TRBV2 with TRBJ1-2; TRBD1 aligns across 8 bases. Germline V gene data show CDR1 as SNHLY and CDR2 as FYNNEI. The CDR3 length is 17 residues. V shed 2 bases, J shed 1 base, and the junction held 9 bases outside the gene matches. CDR3 sequence: CASSELRGTGDNYGYTF. CDR3 coding DNA: TGTGCCAGCAGTGAACTTCGTGGGACAGGTGATAACTATGGCTACACCTTC.